The 12 T cell receptor beta chains below were found in one sample sequenced in a study of identical twins. In TCRdb, the 5' RACE reads were re-called with MiXCR into one record per CDR3 protein. This table has about 530,000 distinct CDR3 sequences, about 15% appearing once. These data were likewise used in another study, on yellow fever vaccine responses in identical twins.

The sample comprised CD4+ T cells sorted from blood. The receptor source for this set is a woman between 18 and 29 years old in good health.

This clonotype came up a few times. This sequence joins TRBV20-1 and TRBJ2-1; 10 bases map to TRBD2. Germline V gene data show CDR1 as DFQATT and CDR2 as SNEGSKA (reference sequence). The junction had 11 bases not matched to a gene; V was cut back by 1 base and J by 8 bases. The CDR3 spans 16 residues. The CDR3 coding sequence is TGCAGTGCTAGAGTCCACGGGAGCGGGAGGGTGTATGAGCAGTTCTTC. Translating it yields CSARVHGSGRVYEQFF.

This clonotype was seen a few times. The chain recombines TRBV15 with TRBJ2-3; 9 nucleotides align to TRBD1. Germline values: CDR1 LNHNV, CDR2 YYDKDF (reference sequence). There are 17 residues in the CDR3. J was trimmed by 0 bases and V by 2 bases; bases with no gene match: 6. The CDR3 sequence is CATSRIQGTGSTDTQYF. For the CDR3, the DNA is TGTGCCACCAGCAGAATTCAGGGGACAGGGAGCACAGATACGCAGTATTTT. Full variable domain (remainder filled in from reference TRBV15 and TRBJ2-3): DAMVIQNPRYQVTQFGKPVTLSCSQTLNHNVMYWYQQKSSQAPKLLFHYYDKDFNNEADTPDNFQSRRPNTSFCFLDIRSPGLGDTAMYLCATSRIQGTGSTDTQYFGPGTRLTVL.

This clonotype came up a few times. The gene calls are TRBV12-3 or TRBV12-4 and TRBJ1-2, with TRBD1 matching 7 bases. V shed 6 bases, J shed 8 bases, and the junction held 18 bases outside the gene matches. There are 16 residues in the CDR3. The CDR3 DNA sequence: TGTGCCAGCAGAATGGGGGACAGTTATACCATATCCGGCTACACCTTC. Translating gives CASRMGDSYTISGYTF.

This clonotype was counted between two and nine times. The chain has TRBV2 and TRBJ2-1, with 8 bases aligning to TRBD1. This CDR3 is built from 15 residues. Trimming cost V 5 bases and J 6 bases; bases outside gene matches: 9. Germline CDR1 and CDR2: SNHLY and FYNNEI. CDR3 sequence: CASSFAPGQGNEQFF. Here the CDR3 DNA reads TGTGCCAGCAGTTTCGCTCCCGGACAGGGCAATGAGCAGTTCTTC.

This chain joins TRBV20-1 and TRBJ2-1, with 12 bases identical to TRBD2. Trimming cost V 5 bases and J 7 bases; bases outside gene matches: 15. CDR1 DFQATT and CDR2 SNEGSKA come from the germline V gene (reference sequence). This CDR3 region has 17 residues. The CDR3 protein is CSAPSRELAGGLNEQFF. CDR3 nucleotides: TGCAGTGCTCCCAGCCGGGAACTAGCGGGGGGTCTGAATGAGCAGTTCTTC.

The chain couples TRBV12-3 or TRBV12-4 to TRBJ2-7, with TRBD1 matching 8 bases. The V gene end was trimmed by 0 bases and the J gene end by 4 bases; junction bases not matched to a gene: 5. The CDR3 is 15 amino acids. The CDR3 region has the DNA TGTGCCAGCAGTTTAGCCGACAGGGGTTGGTACGAGCAGTACTTC. Translated: CASSLADRGWYEQYF.

This clonotype was seen only a few times. The chain carries TRBV7-8 and TRBJ2-7, with 8 bases identical to TRBD2. Looked up from germline, CDR1 is SGHVS and CDR2 is FQNEAQ. The trim removed 2 bases at V and 0 bases at J, leaving 3 bases unmatched. The CDR3 is made up of 15 amino acids. The CDR3 is CASSLRGGSSYEQYV. DNA of the CDR3: TGTGCCAGCAGCTTACGCGGGGGGAGCTCCTACGAGCAGTACGTC.

A few counts support this clonotype. The rearrangement joins TRBV19 to TRBJ2-1; 7 bases map to TRBD2. The CDR3 is made up of 15 amino acids. Trimming removed 5 bases from V and 7 bases from J; junction bases left unmatched: 11. The germline CDR1 and CDR2 sequences are LNHDA and SQIVND (reference sequence). The DNA for the CDR3 is TGTGCCAGTAGTCCCCGGGGTAGCGGGTCTAATGAGCAGTTCTTC. Translating gives CASSPRGSGSNEQFF.

The chain joins TRBV20-1 to TRBJ2-3; D gene ambiguous. CDR1 is DFQATT, CDR2 SNEGSKA, per germline (reference sequence). This CDR3 comprises 13 residues. The V and J ends lost 5 bases and 6 bases respectively, with 15 bases between them. Here the CDR3 DNA reads TGCAGTGCTTACCCGCCTCTAGGGGATACGCAGTATTTT. Translating gives CSAYPPLGDTQYF.

V gene TRBV10-3 combines with J gene TRBJ1-4, with 9 bases lining up with TRBD1. CDR3 length: 14 residues. Germline V gene data show CDR1 as ENHRY and CDR2 as SYGVKD. The junction had 4 bases not matched to a gene; V was cut back by 6 bases and J by 5 bases. The CDR3 nucleotides read TGTGCCATCAGCACCGGGACAGGGAATGAAAAACTGTTTTTT. It encodes CAISTGTGNEKLFF.

The table lists this clonotype with a few counts. DNA of the CDR3: TGCAGTGCGTCAACCGGGACAGGAAACACCAATGAGCAGTTCTTC. It codes for CSASTGTGNTNEQFF. This sequence joins TRBV20-1 and TRBJ2-1; 8 bases align to TRBD1. CDR3 length: 15 amino acids. The V gene end was trimmed by 6 bases and the J gene end by 6 bases; junction bases not matched to a gene: 13. Germline V gives CDR1 DFQATT, CDR2 SNEGSKA (reference sequence).

This clonotype was observed a few times. The chain combines TRBV11-2 with TRBJ2-2; D is possibly TRBD1 (5 bases). Per germline, CDR1 SGHAT and CDR2 FQNNGV. The CDR3 covers 18 residues. Trimming left V 2 bases short and J 0 bases short, with 16 bases between. The CDR3 sequence is CASSLFARVSSNTGELFF. Written as DNA, the CDR3 is TGTGCCAGCAGCTTATTTGCCAGGGTCTCGTCGAACACCGGGGAGCTGTTTTTT.